The 14 T cell receptor beta chains listed next were all sequenced from one sample in a study of T cells after yellow fever vaccination. TCRdb reanalysed the 5' RACE reads using MiXCR and keeps one entry per CDR3 protein. The sample consists of fewer than 450,000 distinct CDR3 sequences, approximately 10% of them appearing once. Sequencing used PBMCs, obtained on the day of the first yellow fever vaccination. Receptors originate from a man aged 18 to 29 who received the YFV17D yellow fever vaccine.

This clonotype appeared a few times. V and J are TRBV5-1 and TRBJ2-1, with a possible D match to TRBD2 (6 bases). The CDR3 runs 14 residues. The ends were cut back, 0 bases at V and 3 bases at J, with 7 bases in the middle. Germline CDR1 is SGHRS and CDR2 is YFSETQ. CDR3 sequence reads: CASSLAGVYNEQFF. In DNA, the CDR3 is TGCGCCAGCAGCTTGGCGGGGGTCTACAATGAGCAGTTCTTC.

The rearrangement joins TRBV30 to TRBJ2-1; D not certain. Germline V gene lookup returns CDR1 GTSNPN and CDR2 SVGIG (reference sequence). The V end was cut by 1 base, the J end by 6 bases, with 22 bases between. The CDR3 is 17 residues long. This CDR3 is CAWSAFHVSLGPNEQFF. The CDR3, as DNA: TGTGCCTGGAGTGCTTTTCACGTCAGCCTAGGGCCCAATGAGCAGTTCTTC.

V usage is TRBV4-1 and J usage is TRBJ2-1; D remains unclear. V was shortened by 0 bases and J by 10 bases, with 10 bases between the two germline ends. The germline CDR1 and CDR2 sequences are MGHRA and YSYEKL. The CDR3 loop spans 13 amino acids. The CDR3 nucleotides are TGCGCCAGCAGCCAAGATCCTCCCACGGAGCAGTTCTTC. Protein product: CASSQDPPTEQFF.

The V gene is TRBV10-2, the J gene TRBJ2-7; D is undetermined. V was pared by 1 base and J by 5 bases, with 15 bases between. The germline V gene has CDR1 WSHSY and CDR2 SAAADI. CDR3 length: 15 amino acids. CDR3 DNA sequence: TGCGCCAGCAGTGAGTTTTCGGCCGGCTCGGACGAGCAGTACTTC. Protein: CASSEFSAGSDEQYF.

The chain carries TRBV5-4 and TRBJ2-5, with TRBD2 as a possible D gene (6 bases). The CDR3 contains 12 residues. Trimming shortened V by 3 bases and J by 3 bases, and 6 bases separated the two germline ends. Germline assignment: CDR1 SGHNT and CDR2 YYREEE (reference sequence). The CDR3 DNA sequence: TGTGCCAGCAGCTCTAGCGAAGAGACCCAGTACTTC. Protein: CASSSSEETQYF.

The chain links TRBV2 to TRBJ2-1; perhaps TRBD2 as D (7 bases). The CDR3 has 15 amino acids. The V end was cut by 3 bases, the J end by 4 bases, with 13 bases between. Germline-derived CDR1 and CDR2 are SNHLY and FYNNEI. CDR3 bases: TGTGCCAGCAGTGAGAGCAGGGGAGGGTACAATGAGCAGTTCTTC. This translates into CASSESRGGYNEQFF. Drawing the rest from reference TRBV2 and TRBJ2-1, the complete variable domain is EPEVTQTPSHQVTQMGQEVILRCVPISNHLYFYWYRQILGQKVEFLVSFYNNEISEKSEIFDDQFSVERPDGSNFTLKIRSTKLEDSAMYFCASSESRGGYNEQFFGPGTRLTVL.

The V gene is TRBV12-3 or TRBV12-4, the J gene TRBJ1-3; 11 nucleotides line up with TRBD1. With V trimmed by 6 bases and J by 9 bases, 7 bases remained unmatched. CDR3 length equals 14 residues. The CDR3 loop is CASRPGQGVPTIYF. As DNA, the CDR3 is TGTGCCAGCAGGCCGGGACAGGGGGTTCCCACCATATATTTT.

This clonotype came up many times. The CDR3 nucleotides are TGTGCCAGCAGCTCCAGGTCGGGGAATCAGCCCCAGCATTTT. This sequence encodes CASSSRSGNQPQHF. The chain carries TRBV7-2 and TRBJ1-5; D gene unclear. The CDR3 consists of 14 residues. Trimming removed 4 bases at V and 4 bases at J, with 11 bases between. Germline CDR1 and CDR2: SGHTA and FQGNSA.

There are a few counts of this clonotype. CDR3 coding DNA: TGTGCCAGCAGCGCGTACAGGGGGCGCGAGGACGAGCAGTACTTC. Its translation: CASSAYRGREDEQYF. The rearrangement joins TRBV11-2 to TRBJ2-7; TRBD1 matches 9 bases. J gave up 5 bases and V 5 bases, and 10 bases lay outside the gene matches. The V gene's germline CDR1 is SGHAT and CDR2 FQNNGV. This CDR3 spans 15 amino acids.

This clonotype has more than one count but fewer than ten. The CDR3 region has the DNA TGCGCCAGCAGCTTTGCGAACACTGAAGCTTTCTTT. Translation gives CASSFANTEAFF. This chain connects TRBV5-1 to TRBJ1-1; no definite D call. The CDR3 spans 12 residues. Germline V gives CDR1 SGHRS, CDR2 YFSETQ. The V gene lost 2 bases and the J gene lost 1 base, with 3 bases spanning the gap.

The genes are TRBV3-1 and TRBJ2-5; the match to TRBD2 covers 12 bases. The CDR3 spans 14 residues. The junction had 4 bases not matched to a gene; V was cut back by 8 bases and J by 3 bases. Germline V gene data show CDR1 as LGHDT and CDR2 as YNNKEL (reference sequence). The CDR3 spells CASGLAGPKETQYF. CDR3 sequence (DNA): TGTGCCAGCGGACTAGCGGGGCCGAAAGAGACCCAGTACTTC.

The chain links TRBV6-5 to TRBJ2-1; D might be TRBD1 (5 bases). Trimming removed 0 bases from V and 5 bases from J, with 11 bases in between. The CDR3 consists of 15 residues. Looked up from germline, CDR1 is MNHEY and CDR2 is SVGAGI. The CDR3 DNA follows: TGTGCCAGCAGTTACTCGACAGAGGAAAACAATGAGCAGTTCTTC. This encodes CASSYSTEENNEQFF.

A few counts support this clonotype. The chain couples TRBV7-9 to TRBJ2-7; 8 bases fit TRBD1. The CDR3 consists of 14 residues. CDR1 is SEHNR and CDR2 is FQNEAQ in the germline V gene (reference sequence). V shed 5 bases and J 9 bases; nucleotides not matched to a gene: 12. The CDR3 coding sequence is TGTGCCAGCAGCCGCTTAGAGGACAGGGTGTCGCAGTACTTC. The encoded protein is CASSRLEDRVSQYF.

The V and J genes are TRBV6-2 or TRBV6-3 and TRBJ2-1; D remains ambiguous. Trimming removed 8 bases from V and 7 bases from J, with 15 bases in between. This CDR3 contains 13 residues. Germline values: CDR1 MNHEY, CDR2 SVGEGT. The DNA of the CDR3 is TGTGCCAGCCGGACGGCAGAATTTAATGAGCAGTTCTTC. It translates to CASRTAEFNEQFF.